A selection of T cell receptor beta chains follows, all from one sample in a study of blood T cell repertoires in COVID-19. Assay: immunoSEQ multiplex PCR; the TCRdb copy retains only in-frame clones and omits some. The sample has about 220,000 clones; almost 85% are singletons. Source material: peripheral blood. These TCRs come from a woman aged 70-85 years with COVID-19, enrolled during active disease. CDR3s include the opening cysteine and the closing phenylalanine or tryptophan. A D gene is named only where the DNA matches it firmly. The size entry is marked missing in some rows and otherwise reads once, few, many or a size class.

clone size | J gene | V gene | D gene | CDR3 DNA | CDR3 protein
NA | TRBJ2-7 | TRBV4-3 | TRBD2 | TGCGCCAGCAGCCAAGAATCTAGCGGGAGTGCCTACGAGCAGTACTTC | CASSQESSGSAYEQYF
NA | TRBJ2-1 | TRBV5-4 | TRBD2 | TGTGCCAGCAGCTTGGAGGCTAGCGGGTGGGTAAGAGAGCAGTTCTTC | CASSLEASGWVREQFF
NA | TRBJ1-2 | TRBV10-3 | TRBD1 | TGTGCCATCAGTGGGACAGGGGGCGACTATGGCTACACCTTC | CAISGTGGDYGYTF
once | TRBJ1-1 | TRBV19 | TRBD1 | TGTGCCAGTAGTTTAGGACAGGGGGCGCATACTGAAGCTTTCTTT | CASSLGQGAHTEAFF
NA | TRBJ1-1 | TRBV18 | TRBD1 | TGTGCCAGCTCCCCTGACAGGGGAGCTTTCTTT | CASSPDRGAFF
NA | TRBJ2-7 | TRBV5-1 | NA | TGCGCCAGCAGCTTACACGACTACGAGCAGTACTTC | CASSLHDYEQYF
NA | TRBJ1-4 | TRBV10-3 | NA | TGTGCCATCAGTGAGGGGGCAGGGCGTAGAGAAAAACTGTTTTTT | CAISEGAGRREKLFF
few | TRBJ1-6 | TRBV3-1/TRBV3-2 | NA | TGTGCCAGCAGCCGAGGGACTGTCCCCAATTCACCCCTCCACTTT | CASSRGTVPNSPLHF
NA | TRBJ2-1 | TRBV10-3 | NA | TGTGCCATCAGTGAGGGGGACATCCGTGAGCAGTTCTTC | CAISEGDIREQFF
NA | TRBJ1-4 | TRBV27 | NA | TGTGCCAGCAGTTTAATTGGCAGGGGTGCAACTAATGAAAAACTGTTTTTT | CASSLIGRGATNEKLFF
NA | TRBJ1-4 | TRBV4-2 | TRBD1 | TGTGCCAGCAGCCAAGAAAAGGGACAGGCTAATGAAAAACTGTTTTTT | CASSQEKGQANEKLFF
few | TRBJ1-6 | TRBV10-2 | NA | TGCGCCAGCTGCTTGGGAGGGGAATCACCCCTCCACTTT | CASCLGGESPLHF
NA | TRBJ2-3 | TRBV7-3 | TRBD2 | TGTGCCAGCAAGACTAGCGGAAGCACAGATACGCAGTATTTT | CASKTSGSTDTQYF
once | TRBJ2-1 | TRBV6-1 | NA | TGTGCCAGCAGTGAGTCCCTCCGTGGGAGTGAGCAGTTCTTC | CASSESLRGSEQFF
NA | TRBJ1-1 | TRBV6-6 | TRBD1 | TGTGCCAGCAGTCGCCCGTTAGGGGGCACCGCGAACACTGAAGCTTTCTTT | CASSRPLGGTANTEAFF
NA | TRBJ2-4 | TRBV3-1/TRBV3-2 | NA | TGTGCCAGCAGCCCGTTAGGCGCGGGGAACATTCAGTACTTC | CASSPLGAGNIQYF
NA | TRBJ1-6 | TRBV6-5 | TRBD1 | TGTGCCAGCAGACAGGACAGGCTTAATAATTCACCCCTCCACTTT | CASRQDRLNNSPLHF
NA | TRBJ1-2 | TRBV18 | NA | TGTGCCAGCTCGCCGGACAGCTATGGCTACACCTTC | CASSPDSYGYTF
NA | TRBJ2-5 | TRBV2 | NA | TGTGCCAGCCAGGACACCCGAATTGCCCAGTACTTC | CASQDTRIAQYF
NA | TRBJ1-1 | TRBV18 | NA | TGTGCCAGCTCACCCGACAGAGTGAACACTGAAGCTTTCTTT | CASSPDRVNTEAFF
NA | TRBJ2-7 | TRBV27 | TRBD1 | TGTGCCAGCAGCCTCCTCCCGACAGGGTCTCGGGAGCAGTACTTC | CASSLLPTGSREQYF
NA | TRBJ2-7 | TRBV5-6 | NA | TGTGCCAGCAGCTTGACAGGGCGCTACGAGCAGTACTTC | CASSLTGRYEQYF
NA | TRBJ1-2 | TRBV19 | TRBD1 | TGTGCCAGTAGTATGACAGGGGTACAGAATGGCTACACCTTC | CASSMTGVQNGYTF
NA | TRBJ2-3 | TRBV19 | TRBD2 | TGTGCCAGTAGTCTCCTAGCGGGAGACACAGATACGCAGTATTTT | CASSLLAGDTDTQYF
NA | TRBJ2-1 | TRBV7-2 | NA | TGTGCCAGCAGCAATCGCGTCGGCACAGGGCCTAACAATGAGCAGTTCTTC | CASSNRVGTGPNNEQFF